This is a list of T cell receptor beta chains from one sample in a study of cytomegalovirus exposure and HLA in healthy donors. Repertoires were generated with immunoSEQ multiplex PCR, while TCRdb's copy carries only in-frame clones and drops some. Of around 130,000 clones in the sample, about four fifths were seen once. Sequences were obtained from PBMCs. The receptors stem from a man in his thirties or forties in good health and CMV-seronegative. Each CDR3 is given with its conserved first and last residue. Fields, in order: V gene, clone size, J gene, D gene, CDR3 DNA, CDR3 protein. A D gene is named only where the DNA matches it firmly. Rows give clone size only sometimes, using once, few, many, or a class for an expanded clone.

V: TRBV27
size: .
J: TRBJ1-4
D: TRBD1
DNA: TGTGCCAAGACAGGGGGGGAGAATGAAAAACTGTTTTTT
CDR3: CAKTGGENEKLFF

V: TRBV4-3
size: .
J: TRBJ2-3
D: TRBD1
DNA: TGCGCCAGCAGCCAAGTAGTCAAGGGACAGGAGATGTATTTT
CDR3: CASSQVVKGQEMYF

V: TRBV4-3
size: .
J: TRBJ1-1
D: .
DNA: TGCGCCAGCAGCCAAGTATCAGGCGCGGGGACTGAAGCTTTCTTT
CDR3: CASSQVSGAGTEAFF

V: TRBV4-1
size: .
J: TRBJ1-2
D: TRBD1
DNA: TGCGCCAGCAGCCTTCGACTGACAGGGTATGGCTACACCTTC
CDR3: CASSLRLTGYGYTF

V: TRBV18
size: .
J: TRBJ1-3
D: .
DNA: TGTGCCAGCTCACCAAATAAACAGGGCTCTGGAAACACCATATATTTT
CDR3: CASSPNKQGSGNTIYF

V: TRBV2
size: .
J: TRBJ2-4
D: .
DNA: TGTGCCAGCAGTGAAAGGTGGGGGGTCGCAAAAAACATTCAGTACTTC
CDR3: CASSERWGVAKNIQYF

V: TRBV6-6
size: medium-sized
J: TRBJ2-3
D: .
DNA: TGTGCCAGCACCAGGAGGACAGATACGCAGTATTTT
CDR3: CASTRRTDTQYF

V: TRBV11-1
size: .
J: TRBJ2-2
D: TRBD2
DNA: TGTGCCAGCAGCTTACAACTAGCGGGAGGCTCCGGGGAGCTGTTTTTT
CDR3: CASSLQLAGGSGELFF

V: TRBV4-3
size: .
J: TRBJ2-3
D: TRBD1
DNA: TGCGCCAGCAGCGCGACGACAGGGGGAGGCACAGATACGCAGTATTTT
CDR3: CASSATTGGGTDTQYF

V: TRBV5-4
size: .
J: TRBJ2-2
D: .
DNA: TGTGCCAGCAGCCCACGGGTGGGGAGAAGGAGCACCGGGGAGCTGTTTTTT
CDR3: CASSPRVGRRSTGELFF

V: TRBV28
size: .
J: TRBJ2-7
D: TRBD2
DNA: TGTGCCAGCACCCTAGCGGGGAGGGGCGAGCAGTACTTC
CDR3: CASTLAGRGEQYF

V: TRBV10-3
size: .
J: TRBJ1-5
D: .
DNA: TGTGCCACCCAGGGGAATAGCAATCAGCCCCAGCATTTT
CDR3: CATQGNSNQPQHF

V: TRBV19
size: .
J: TRBJ1-6
D: .
DNA: TGTGCCAGTAGTATAGTAGGCGGTAATTCACCCCTCCACTTT
CDR3: CASSIVGGNSPLHF

V: TRBV7-9
size: .
J: TRBJ1-2
D: .
DNA: TGTGCCAGCAGCGTAGAGGGGGAAGGTGGCTACACCTTC
CDR3: CASSVEGEGGYTF

V: TRBV4-2
size: once
J: TRBJ2-1
D: .
DNA: TGTGCCAGCAGCCAATTTCCTGCAGGGGAACGCTCCTACAATGAGCAGTTCTTC
CDR3: CASSQFPAGERSYNEQFF

V: TRBV11-3
size: .
J: TRBJ2-5
D: TRBD2
DNA: TGTGCCAGCAGCGCGGGGGGGGCCCGTGAGACCCAGTACTTC
CDR3: CASSAGGARETQYF

V: TRBV15
size: .
J: TRBJ1-1
D: .
DNA: TGTGCCACCAGCAGAGACAGGACAGTTGAAGCTTTCTTT
CDR3: CATSRDRTVEAFF

V: TRBV18
size: .
J: TRBJ1-3
D: TRBD1
DNA: TGTGCCAGCTCACCACGGGCCGGGACAGAAGTAACCACCATATATTTT
CDR3: CASSPRAGTEVTTIYF

V: TRBV27
size: .
J: TRBJ2-2
D: TRBD2
DNA: TGTGCCAGCAGTTCGGGGGGGAACACCGGGGAGCTGTTTTTT
CDR3: CASSSGGNTGELFF

V: TRBV12-2
size: .
J: TRBJ2-7
D: .
DNA: TGTGCAAGTCGCTTATTGTCAAACGAGCAGTACTTC
CDR3: CASRLLSNEQYF

V: TRBV10-3
size: .
J: TRBJ1-2
D: .
DNA: TGTGCCATCAGTGCAGACAGGAACTTCTATGGCTACACCTTC
CDR3: CAISADRNFYGYTF

V: TRBV2
size: .
J: TRBJ2-3
D: TRBD1
DNA: TGTGCCAGCGGACAGGGGGCTGATACGCAGTATTTT
CDR3: CASGQGADTQYF

V: TRBV7-3
size: .
J: TRBJ2-7
D: .
DNA: TGTGCCAGCACCCTGCGGGGTCCTGTCTACGAGCAGTACTTC
CDR3: CASTLRGPVYEQYF

V: TRBV28
size: .
J: TRBJ1-2
D: .
DNA: TGTGCCAGCAGGACCTCCAGGGGCGAGGAGAATGGCTACACCTTC
CDR3: CASRTSRGEENGYTF

V: TRBV5-4
size: .
J: TRBJ2-3
D: TRBD2
DNA: TGTGCCAGCAGCTTAGCGGGAGGGGGAGATACGCAGTATTTT
CDR3: CASSLAGGGDTQYF

V: TRBV5-4
size: .
J: TRBJ1-3
D: .
DNA: TGTGCCAGCAGCTTGGCCAACTCTGGAAACACCATATATTTT
CDR3: CASSLANSGNTIYF

V: TRBV6-5
size: .
J: TRBJ2-5
D: .
DNA: TGTGCCAGCAGTTACGGGGGGAGGGAGACCCAGTACTTC
CDR3: CASSYGGRETQYF

V: TRBV5-1
size: .
J: TRBJ1-2
D: .
DNA: TGCGCCAGCAGCTTGGCCGCCCGGGTCGATAACTATGGCTACACCTTC
CDR3: CASSLAARVDNYGYTF

V: TRBV5-1
size: .
J: TRBJ1-2
D: TRBD1
DNA: TGCGCCAGCAGCTTGGTCCCACAGGGGGCTTACTATGGCTACACCTTC
CDR3: CASSLVPQGAYYGYTF

V: TRBV7-9
size: .
J: TRBJ2-7
D: .
DNA: TGTGCCAGCAGCCCCCCAACAGGACAGTCCTACGAGCAGTACTTC
CDR3: CASSPPTGQSYEQYF

V: TRBV7-6
size: few
J: TRBJ2-1
D: .
DNA: TGTGCCAGCAGCTTAGCGGGGACTCGGGACTACAATGAGCAGTTCTTC
CDR3: CASSLAGTRDYNEQFF

V: TRBV21-1
size: .
J: TRBJ2-1
D: .
DNA: TGTGCCAGCAGCAAGGTTAGTTTTGTGCAGTTCTTC
CDR3: CASSKVSFVQFF

V: TRBV7-9
size: .
J: TRBJ1-4
D: TRBD1
DNA: TGTGCCAGCACCTCCGGGACAGCTGAAAAACTGTTTTTT
CDR3: CASTSGTAEKLFF